A selection of T cell receptor beta chains follows, all from one sample in a study of blood T cell repertoires in COVID-19. Repertoires were generated with immunoSEQ multiplex PCR, while TCRdb's copy carries only in-frame clones and drops some. The sample holds about 17,000 clones, around 86% seen once. Source material: peripheral blood. The source of these receptors is a human donor with active COVID-19. The donor label of this sample is uncertain. Both conserved end residues are part of each CDR3. D genes are given only for firm matches. Clone size is not always given. Where it is, it says once, few, many or a class for expanded clones.

>TRBJ1-3|TRBD1|.|TRBV5-5|14
TGTGCCAGCAGCTTTCCGGGGACAGGGAACACCATATATTTT
CASSFPGTGNTIYF
>TRBJ1-5|.|.|TRBV12-3/TRBV12-4|12
TGTGCCAGCAGTGACATTAATCAGCCCCAGCATTTT
CASSDINQPQHF
>TRBJ1-1|.|.|TRBV3-1/TRBV3-2|14
TGTGCCAGCAGCCAAGTGGGAGGGACCACTGAAGCTTTCTTT
CASSQVGGTTEAFF
>TRBJ2-7|.|once|TRBV6-2/TRBV6-3|15
TGTGCCAGCAGTCCCCCCAGGGTGGCCTCCTACGAGCAGTACTTC
CASSPPRVASYEQYF
>TRBJ2-1|.|.|TRBV6-5|16
TGTGCCAGCAGTTCTTCCACGACAGGTTCCTACAATGAGCAGTTCTTC
CASSSSTTGSYNEQFF
>TRBJ1-2|.|.|TRBV18|12
TGTGCCAGCTCACCACACGGGGATGGCTACACCTTC
CASSPHGDGYTF
>TRBJ1-1|.|.|TRBV12-3/TRBV12-4|12
TGTGCCAGCAGTTTCGGGGGGACTGAAGCTTTCTTT
CASSFGGTEAFF
>TRBJ1-6|.|.|TRBV19|14
TGTGCCAGTAGTAATCAGGGAACAAATTCACCCCTCCACTTT
CASSNQGTNSPLHF
>TRBJ2-2|TRBD2|.|TRBV5-4|15
TGTGCCAGCAGGCAGCGGGGGGGTTCTGACGGGGAGCTGTTTTTT
CASRQRGGSDGELFF
>TRBJ1-5|.|.|TRBV5-1|16
TGCGCCAGCAGCTTGGGGGGGCGGGAGTTCAATCAGCCCCAGCATTTT
CASSLGGREFNQPQHF
>TRBJ1-2|.|.|TRBV5-6|14
TGTGCCAGCAGCTTGGACACAGCTAACTATGGCTACACCTTC
CASSLDTANYGYTF
>TRBJ2-3|TRBD2|.|TRBV13|13
TGTGCCAGCAGCTTGGCGGGGGGGTTTACGCAGTATTTT
CASSLAGGFTQYF
>TRBJ2-1|.|.|TRBV7-2|16
TGTGCCAGCAGCGTTAGTAGCCAGCGTTCTTACAATGAGCAGTTCTTC
CASSVSSQRSYNEQFF
>TRBJ2-3|TRBD2|.|TRBV6-4|16
TGTGCCAGCAGTGACTCGACTAGCGGGGGGGCAGATACGCAGTATTTT
CASSDSTSGGADTQYF
>TRBJ1-6|.|few|TRBV27|13
TGTGCCAGCAGTTTCCGGGGGAATTCACCCCTCCACTTT
CASSFRGNSPLHF
>TRBJ2-5|TRBD2|.|TRBV5-1|16
TGCGCCAGCAGCTTGGGTACTAGCGGGGCAGGAGAGACCCAGTACTTC
CASSLGTSGAGETQYF
>TRBJ2-7|.|.|TRBV27|14
TGTGCCAGCAGGCCCCAGGGGGAGGTTTACGAGCAGTACTTC
CASRPQGEVYEQYF
>TRBJ1-2|.|.|TRBV6-2/TRBV6-3|14
TGTGCCAGCAGTTACTCTACAGACAACTATGGCTACACCTTC
CASSYSTDNYGYTF
>TRBJ1-6|TRBD1|.|TRBV2|15
TGTGCCAGTTTCGAATCTAGGACAGGAGTTTCACCCCTCCACTTT
CASFESRTGVSPLHF
>TRBJ2-3|TRBD2|.|TRBV5-1|16
TGCGCCAGCAGCGACACCGGGACTAGCGGAGGAGATACGCAGTATTTT
CASSDTGTSGGDTQYF
>TRBJ2-5|TRBD2|.|TRBV6-2/TRBV6-3|16
TGTGCCAGCAGTCGGGGACTAGCGGGGGCCCAAGAGACCCAGTACTTC
CASSRGLAGAQETQYF
>TRBJ1-1|.|.|TRBV19|14
TGTGCCAGTAGGTACAGTACAATGAACACTGAAGCTTTCTTT
CASRYSTMNTEAFF
>TRBJ1-6|.|.|TRBV19|15
TGTGCCAGTAGTGCCGACAGATTCCATAATTCACCCCTCCACTTT
CASSADRFHNSPLHF
>TRBJ1-1|TRBD1|few|TRBV6-5|15
TGTGCCAGCAGTTACGGACAGGGCGAGAACACTGAAGCTTTCTTT
CASSYGQGENTEAFF
>TRBJ2-6|.|.|TRBV19|16
TGTGCCAGTAGTATAGACTGGGCCTCTGGGGCCAACGTCCTGACTTTC
CASSIDWASGANVLTF
>TRBJ2-1|.|once|TRBV7-2|14
TGTGCCAGCAGCTCCCCCGGTAGATACAATGAGCAGTTCTTC
CASSSPGRYNEQFF
>TRBJ1-6|TRBD1|.|TRBV5-6|16
TGTGCCAGCAGCCGCGGACAGGTCCATATGAATTCACCCCTCCACTTT
CASSRGQVHMNSPLHF
>TRBJ1-3|.|.|TRBV9|16
TGTGCCAGCAGCGCCGGAACAGGGCACTCTGGAAACACCATATATTTT
CASSAGTGHSGNTIYF
>TRBJ1-6|.|.|TRBV2|14
TGTGCCAGCAGCGGACTGGGGAGTAATTCACCCCTCCACTTT
CASSGLGSNSPLHF
>TRBJ2-5|.|.|TRBV2|13
TGTGCCAGCACCGACTTAGCACAAGAGACCCAGTACTTC
CASTDLAQETQYF
>TRBJ1-2|.|.|TRBV14|16
TGTGCCAGCAGCCAAGATCTTTATTCGGGGGGCCGAGGCTACACCTTC
CASSQDLYSGGRGYTF
>TRBJ1-6|TRBD1|.|TRBV3-1/TRBV3-2|15
TGTGCCAGCAACACAGGGGAGGTCTATAATTCACCCCTCCACTTT
CASNTGEVYNSPLHF
>TRBJ2-7|.|.|TRBV6-2/TRBV6-3|13
TGTGCCAGCAGTTACCTCCCTACCTACGAGCAGTACTTC
CASSYLPTYEQYF
>TRBJ2-2|.|.|TRBV5-1|15
TGCGCCAGCAGCTTTTCTCGCATGGCAACCGGGGAGCTGTTTTTT
CASSFSRMATGELFF
>TRBJ1-5|.|.|TRBV2|15
TGTGCCAGCAGTGAGGGCCTAAGTGGCAATCAGCCCCAGCATTTT
CASSEGLSGNQPQHF
>TRBJ2-7|TRBD2|.|TRBV5-4|15
TGTGCCAGCAGCTCAACTAGCGGAAGCTCCTACGAGCAGTACTTC
CASSSTSGSSYEQYF